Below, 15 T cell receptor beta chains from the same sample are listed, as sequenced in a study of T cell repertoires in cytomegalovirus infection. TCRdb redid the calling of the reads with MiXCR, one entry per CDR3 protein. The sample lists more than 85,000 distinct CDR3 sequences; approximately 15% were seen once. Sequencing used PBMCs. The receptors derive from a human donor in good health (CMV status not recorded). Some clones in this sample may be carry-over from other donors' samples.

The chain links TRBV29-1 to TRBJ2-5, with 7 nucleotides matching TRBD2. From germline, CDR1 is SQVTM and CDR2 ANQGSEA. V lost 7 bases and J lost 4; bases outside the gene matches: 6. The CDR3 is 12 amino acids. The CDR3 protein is CSGRGGRETQYF. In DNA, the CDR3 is TGCAGCGGACGGGGAGGGCGAGAGACCCAGTACTTC.

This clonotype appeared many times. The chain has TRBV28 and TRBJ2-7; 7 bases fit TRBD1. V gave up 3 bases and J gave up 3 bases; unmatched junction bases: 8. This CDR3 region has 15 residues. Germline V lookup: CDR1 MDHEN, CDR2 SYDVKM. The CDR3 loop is CASSLTGQHYYEQYF. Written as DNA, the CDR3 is TGTGCCAGCAGTTTGACGGGACAGCACTACTACGAGCAGTACTTC.

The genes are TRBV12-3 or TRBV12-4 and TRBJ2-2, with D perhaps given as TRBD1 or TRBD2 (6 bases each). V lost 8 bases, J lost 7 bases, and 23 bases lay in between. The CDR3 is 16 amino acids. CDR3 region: CASVLKPGAQFGELFF. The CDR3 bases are TGTGCCAGCGTGCTAAAACCGGGGGCGCAGTTCGGGGAGCTGTTTTTT.

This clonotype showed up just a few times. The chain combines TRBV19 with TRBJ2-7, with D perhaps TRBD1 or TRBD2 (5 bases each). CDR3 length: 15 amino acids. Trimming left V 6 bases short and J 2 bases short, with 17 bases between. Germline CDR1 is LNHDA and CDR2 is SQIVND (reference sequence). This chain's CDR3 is CASSTITGRAYEQYF. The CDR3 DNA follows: TGTGCCAGTAGCACCATAACGGGGCGCGCCTACGAGCAGTACTTC.

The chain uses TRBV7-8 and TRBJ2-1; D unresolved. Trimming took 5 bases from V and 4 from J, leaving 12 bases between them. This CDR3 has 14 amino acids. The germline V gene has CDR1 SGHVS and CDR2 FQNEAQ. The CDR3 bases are TGTGCCAGCAGCCCGCGGCCTGCATACAATGAGCAGTTCTTC. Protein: CASSPRPAYNEQFF.

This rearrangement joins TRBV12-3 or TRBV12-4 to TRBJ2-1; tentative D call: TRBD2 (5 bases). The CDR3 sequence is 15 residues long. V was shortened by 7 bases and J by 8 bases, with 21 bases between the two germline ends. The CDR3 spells CASTTYRSAGHEQFF. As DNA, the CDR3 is TGTGCCAGCACCACTTACCGGAGCGCGGGCCATGAGCAGTTCTTC.

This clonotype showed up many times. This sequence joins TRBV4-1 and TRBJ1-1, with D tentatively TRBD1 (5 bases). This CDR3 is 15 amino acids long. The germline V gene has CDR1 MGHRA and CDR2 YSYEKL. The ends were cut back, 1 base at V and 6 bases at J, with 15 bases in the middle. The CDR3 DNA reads TGCGCCAGCAGCCAAGGGAAGGGCCTGGGGGCTGAAGCTTTCTTT. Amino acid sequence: CASSQGKGLGAEAFF.

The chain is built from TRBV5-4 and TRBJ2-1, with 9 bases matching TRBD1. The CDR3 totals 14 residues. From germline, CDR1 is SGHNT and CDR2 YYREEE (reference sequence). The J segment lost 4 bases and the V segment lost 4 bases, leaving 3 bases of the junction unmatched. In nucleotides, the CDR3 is TGTGCCAGCAGCGGACAGGGGAAATACAATGAGCAGTTCTTC. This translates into CASSGQGKYNEQFF.

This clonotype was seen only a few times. The CDR3 region is CSVSTGTLTPLHF. DNA of the CDR3: TGCAGCGTTTCGACAGGGACGTTGACACCCCTCCACTTT. V usage is TRBV29-1 and J usage is TRBJ1-6, with TRBD1 matching 7 bases. This CDR3 is built from 13 residues. In germline, CDR1 is SQVTM, CDR2 ANQGSEA. Trimming removed 5 bases from V and 11 bases from J; junction bases left unmatched: 9.

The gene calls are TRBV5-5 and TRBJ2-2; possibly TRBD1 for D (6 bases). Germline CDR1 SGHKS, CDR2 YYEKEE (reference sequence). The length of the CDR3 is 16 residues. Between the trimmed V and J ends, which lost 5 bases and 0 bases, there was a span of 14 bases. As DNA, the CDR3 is TGTGCCAGCAGGACCTCCGGGACACCGAACACCGGGGAGCTGTTTTTT. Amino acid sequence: CASRTSGTPNTGELFF.

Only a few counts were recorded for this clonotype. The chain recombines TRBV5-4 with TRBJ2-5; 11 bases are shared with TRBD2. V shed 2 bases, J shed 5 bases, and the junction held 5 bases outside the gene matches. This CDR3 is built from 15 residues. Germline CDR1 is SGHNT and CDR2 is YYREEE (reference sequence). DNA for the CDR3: TGTGCCAGCAGCTTTAGCGGGGGGGCAATGGAGACCCAGTACTTC. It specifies CASSFSGGAMETQYF.

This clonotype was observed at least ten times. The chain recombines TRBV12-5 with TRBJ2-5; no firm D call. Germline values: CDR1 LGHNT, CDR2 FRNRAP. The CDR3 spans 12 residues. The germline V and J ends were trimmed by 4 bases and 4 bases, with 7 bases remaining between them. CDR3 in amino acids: CASGWGGETQYF. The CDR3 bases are TGTGCTAGTGGTTGGGGTGGAGAGACCCAGTACTTC.

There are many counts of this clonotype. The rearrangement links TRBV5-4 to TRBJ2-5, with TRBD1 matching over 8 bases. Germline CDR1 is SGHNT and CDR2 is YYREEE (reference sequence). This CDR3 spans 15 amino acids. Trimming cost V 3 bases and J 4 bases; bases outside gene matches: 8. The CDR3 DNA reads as TGTGCCAGCAGCTCGTCCCGGGACAGGTCAGAGACCCAGTACTTC. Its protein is CASSSSRDRSETQYF. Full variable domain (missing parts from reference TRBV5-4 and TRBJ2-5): ETGVTQSPTHLIKTRGQQVTLRCSSQSGHNTVSWYQQALGQGPQFIFQYYREEENGRGNFPPRFSGLQFPNYSSELNVNALELDDSALYLCASSSSRDRSETQYFGPGTRLLVL.

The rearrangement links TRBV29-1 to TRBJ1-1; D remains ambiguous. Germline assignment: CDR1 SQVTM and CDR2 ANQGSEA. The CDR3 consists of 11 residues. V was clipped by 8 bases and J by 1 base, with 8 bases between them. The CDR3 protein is CSFAKNTEAFF. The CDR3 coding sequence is TGCAGCTTTGCGAAGAACACTGAAGCTTTCTTT.

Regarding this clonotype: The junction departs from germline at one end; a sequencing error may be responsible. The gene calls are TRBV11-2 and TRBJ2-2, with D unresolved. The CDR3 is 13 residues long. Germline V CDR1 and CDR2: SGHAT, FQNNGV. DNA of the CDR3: TGTGCCAGCAGCTTACAGAACCCCGGGGAGCTGTTTTTT. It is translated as CASSLQNPGELFF.